The T cell receptor beta chain described here comes from a study of breast tumors, draining lymph nodes, adjacent tissues. Notes on the study in general: Luminal-like breast cancer showed significantly higher tumor–nontumor repertoire similarity than basal-like. Tumors had less TCR diversity than lymph nodes, more than nontumor tissue. That most tumor T cells come from lymph nodes remained unproven.

Each CDR3 protein is one row after TCRdb ran MiXCR on the multiplex PCR reads. The table shows about 63,000 distinct CDR3 sequences, with 57% occurring only once. In regard to this clonotype: As yet, its antigen is unknown.

CDR1 is LNHNV and CDR2 is YYDKDF in the germline V gene (reference sequence). V shed 3 bases and J shed 7 bases, with 13 bases lying between them. This CDR3 is built from 15 residues. This TCR came from a female donor with breast cancer. Some clones in this sample may be carry-over from other donors' samples. Source material: breast tumor tissue. V gene TRBV15 combines with J gene TRBJ1-6; D may be TRBD1 (5 bases). CDR3 loop: CATSSVGGGNSPLHF. CDR3 DNA sequence: TGTGCCACCAGCAGCGTTGGGGGTGGCAATTCACCCCTCCACTTT.